This T cell receptor beta chain was recorded in a study of response to subunit inactivated influenza vaccine. Study-level findings and limits: A suggestion made by the authors is that each seasonal influenza vaccination recruits few new T cells.

The CDR3 has 12 amino acids. Trimming stripped 2 bases from V and 4 bases from J, with 5 bases between. In germline, CDR1 is SEHNR, CDR2 FQNEAQ (reference sequence). In regard to this clonotype: What it binds is unknown.

In TCRdb, the RT-PCR reads were re-called with MiXCR into one record per CDR3 protein. Seen here are some 190,000 distinct CDR3 sequences, around 15% observed once, and the top ten hold under 30%. The receptor was isolated from a man between 50 and 59 years old who received an inactivated influenza vaccine. Sequencing was performed on CD8+ T cells sorted from PBMCs, taken about 5 days after vaccination. V and J are TRBV7-9 and TRBJ1-2, with D hard to call. CDR3 residues: CASSLKVYGYTF. The CDR3 DNA is TGTGCCAGCAGCTTAAAGGTCTATGGCTACACCTTC.